The 17 T cell receptor beta chains below were found in one sample sequenced in a study of response to subunit inactivated influenza vaccine. TCRdb itself ran the RT-PCR reads through MiXCR, one entry per CDR3 protein. The sample records over 400,000 distinct CDR3 sequences, approximately 11% being singletons. Here the sequenced sample was PBMCs from blood, taken 35 to 45 days after vaccination. The receptors stem from a man over 45 who received an inactivated influenza vaccine.

The chain has TRBV28 and TRBJ2-7; D might be TRBD1 (5 bases). CDR3 length equals 15 residues. Germline CDR1 MDHEN, CDR2 SYDVKM. V was clipped by 4 bases and J by 3 bases, with 16 bases between them. CDR3 amino acids: CASSSRYRTHYEQYF. CDR3 coding DNA: TGTGCCAGCAGTTCCAGATACAGGACCCACTACGAGCAGTACTTC.

This clonotype was observed a handful of times. The chain joins TRBV7-9 to TRBJ1-2; 7 bases fit TRBD1. The CDR3 has 16 amino acids. CDR1 is SEHNR, CDR2 FQNEAQ, per germline (reference sequence). V shed 5 bases and J 5 bases; nucleotides not matched to a gene: 14. The CDR3 spells CASSGWGQQKTYGYTF. The CDR3 bases are TGTGCCAGCAGCGGGTGGGGACAGCAAAAAACGTATGGCTACACCTTC.

This clonotype was seen only a few times. Here the CDR3 DNA reads TGCGCCAGCAGCCAAGGTGTACAGGGTGATTCACCCCTCCACTTT. Its protein product is CASSQGVQGDSPLHF. V gene TRBV4-3 combines with J gene TRBJ1-6; weak D call: TRBD1 (6 bases). The CDR3 consists of 15 residues. Germline V gene data show CDR1 as LGHNA and CDR2 as YSLEER. Deletions cut 1 base from V and 8 bases from J, with 12 bases between.

The gene calls are TRBV15 and TRBJ2-7; unclear D gene. The CDR3 covers 14 residues. Between the trimmed V and J ends, which lost 0 bases and 0 bases, there was a span of 6 bases. CDR1 is LNHNV, CDR2 YYDKDF, per germline (reference sequence). Written as DNA, the CDR3 is TGTGCCACCAGCAGAGATGTGAGCTCCTACGAGCAGTACTTC. It yields the protein CATSRDVSSYEQYF.

V gene TRBV20-1 combines with J gene TRBJ2-7; D may be TRBD1 or TRBD2 (5 bases each). The CDR3 covers 14 residues. The germline V gene has CDR1 DFQATT and CDR2 SNEGSKA (reference sequence). V lost 1 base, J lost 2 bases, and 12 bases lay in between. In DNA form, the CDR3 reads TGCAGTGCTAGAGTTCCGGGACCTGCCTACGAGCAGTACTTC. Translating gives CSARVPGPAYEQYF.

This sequence joins TRBV27 and TRBJ2-3; D call uncertain. V was shortened by 5 bases and J by 4 bases, with 13 bases between the two germline ends. Per the germline V gene, CDR1 is MNHEY and CDR2 is SMNVEV (reference sequence). There are 14 residues in the CDR3. CDR3 loop: CASSPLAIPDTQYF. In DNA, the CDR3 is TGTGCCAGCAGTCCTTTAGCTATCCCAGATACGCAGTATTTT.

This clonotype turned up a few times. The chain joins TRBV7-3 to TRBJ1-1, with a possible D match to TRBD1 (5 bases). The CDR3 loop spans 15 amino acids. The V end lost 5 bases, the J end lost 4 bases, and 17 bases lay between the germline ends. The germline V gene has CDR1 SGHTA and CDR2 FQGTGA. CDR3 sequence (DNA): TGTGCCAGCAGCCTAGAGGACGCCCAGGGCACTGAAGCTTTCTTT. Translation: CASSLEDAQGTEAFF.

This clonotype was counted at least ten times. The chain has TRBV29-1 and TRBJ1-1; TRBD1 might be the D (5 bases). The V gene's germline CDR1 is SQVTM and CDR2 ANQGSEA. The CDR3 consists of 15 residues. The ends were cut back, 0 bases at V and 7 bases at J, with 18 bases in the middle. CDR3 region: CSVEDAGTILGEAFF. The CDR3 nucleotides are TGCAGCGTTGAAGATGCCGGGACGATATTAGGTGAAGCTTTCTTT.

V gene TRBV3-1 combines with J gene TRBJ2-2; D may match TRBD1 or TRBD2 (5 bases each). Germline lookup yields CDR1 LGHDT and CDR2 YNNKEL (reference sequence). CDR3 size: 13 residues. The CDR3, as DNA: TGTGCGCCTCGACACCGGGACGACGGGGAGCTGTTTTTT. This gives the protein CAPRHRDDGELFF.

This sequence joins TRBV25-1 and TRBJ2-3; D may be TRBD2 (7 bases). Germline CDR1 MGHDK, CDR2 SYGVNS. V lost 4 bases and J lost 4, with 18 bases in between. The CDR3 has 16 amino acids. CDR3 loop: CASSGRGAGRPDTQYF. The CDR3 DNA reads as TGTGCCAGCAGTGGACGGGGGGCCGGCAGGCCAGATACGCAGTATTTT.

At least ten counts were recorded for this clonotype. J is TRBJ1-1 and V is TRBV6-6; D is undetermined. V shed 2 bases and J shed 4 bases, with 8 bases lying between them. Per the germline V gene, CDR1 is MNHNY and CDR2 is SVGAGI (reference sequence). This CDR3 has 13 residues. CDR3: CASSYPRVTEAFF. The CDR3 coding sequence is TGTGCCAGCAGTTACCCTCGTGTCACTGAAGCTTTCTTT.

The chain couples TRBV6-2 or TRBV6-3 to TRBJ2-1; 9 nucleotides agree with TRBD1. Per the germline V gene, CDR1 is MNHEY and CDR2 is SVGEGT. The CDR3 has 15 residues. V was clipped by 2 bases and J by 9 bases; unmatched bases: 8. The CDR3 reads CASSYSRQGVGEQFF. The CDR3 DNA sequence: TGTGCCAGCAGTTACAGTCGACAGGGGGTGGGTGAGCAGTTCTTC.

This clonotype has more than one count but fewer than ten. The chain combines TRBV11-2 with TRBJ2-7; D may be TRBD1 (6 bases). V lost 5 bases and J 10 bases, leaving 21 bases between the germline ends. There are 14 residues in the CDR3. Germline CDR1 is SGHAT and CDR2 is FQNNGV. The CDR3 region is CASSPFATGFRQYF. The CDR3 bases are TGTGCCAGCAGCCCGTTCGCCACAGGGTTCCGACAGTACTTC.

This clonotype turned up a few times. The chain joins TRBV19 to TRBJ2-1, with TRBD1 identical over 8 bases. V shed 8 bases, J shed 3 bases, and the junction held 3 bases outside the gene matches. The CDR3 totals 13 residues. The germline CDR1 and CDR2 sequences are LNHDA and SQIVND (reference sequence). The CDR3 DNA reads TGTGCCAGTGCCGGGACAGGCTACAATGAGCAGTTCTTC. It translates to CASAGTGYNEQFF.

Written as DNA, the CDR3 is TGTGCCAGCAGTTTAGGTTCGTCGGCGGCTGAGCAGTTCTTC. This encodes CASSLGSSAAEQFF. V gene TRBV12-3 or TRBV12-4 combines with J gene TRBJ2-1; D uncertain. The CDR3 is made up of 14 amino acids. V lost 1 base to trimming and J lost 9 bases, with 13 bases between them.

This chain uses TRBV11-2 with TRBJ2-3; possibly TRBD2 for D (6 bases). The CDR3 totals 15 residues. Trimming took off 3 bases at V and 2 bases at J, with 12 bases between the two ends. Germline values: CDR1 SGHAT, CDR2 FQNNGV. The CDR3 DNA is TGTGCCAGCAGCTTGCGGCTAGCGTACACAGATACGCAGTATTTT. Amino acid sequence: CASSLRLAYTDTQYF.

This clonotype has just a few counts. The chain carries TRBV6-1 and TRBJ1-5; the D gene is possibly TRBD1 (5 bases). Trimming removed 6 bases from V and 7 bases from J, with 13 bases in between. The CDR3 has 13 residues. Germline values: CDR1 MNHNS, CDR2 SASEGT. CDR3 coding DNA: TGTGCCAGCAGCCCCCGTCGGGGGCAGCCCCAGCATTTT. Protein sequence: CASSPRRGQPQHF.